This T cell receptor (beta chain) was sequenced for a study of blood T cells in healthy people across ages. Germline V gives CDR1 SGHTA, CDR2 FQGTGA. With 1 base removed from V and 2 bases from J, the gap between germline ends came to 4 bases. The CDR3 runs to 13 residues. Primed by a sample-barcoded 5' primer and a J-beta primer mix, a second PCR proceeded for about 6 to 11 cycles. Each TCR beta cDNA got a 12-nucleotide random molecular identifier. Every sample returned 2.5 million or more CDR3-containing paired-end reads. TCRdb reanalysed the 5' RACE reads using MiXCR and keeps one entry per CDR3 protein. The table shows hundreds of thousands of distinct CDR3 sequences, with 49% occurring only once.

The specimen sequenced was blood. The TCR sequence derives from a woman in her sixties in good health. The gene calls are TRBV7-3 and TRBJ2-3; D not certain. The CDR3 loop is CASSLSFTDTQYF. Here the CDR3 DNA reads TGTGCCAGCAGCTTAAGTTTCACAGATACGCAGTATTTT.